In this sample, the clone carrying this TCR beta chain turned up a few times. Its ends do not fully match the called genes, so a read error is possible. These data originate in a study of Graves' ophthalmopathy and Graves' hyperthyroidism. Looked up from germline, CDR1 is GTSNPN and CDR2 is SVGIG (reference sequence). This CDR3 is built from 12 residues. RNA served as the template for amplifying TCR beta CDR3 regions. Second-round multiplex PCR came after a first-round RT-PCR that employed HTBI primers. TCRdb re-called the multiplex PCR reads through MiXCR, storing one row per CDR3 protein. Here the sample spans just over 600,000 distinct CDR3 sequences, 20% to 25% being singletons.

This sequence was found in a young woman with stable Graves' hyperthyroidism. Some clones in this sample may be carry-over from other donors' samples. J is TRBJ2-5 and V is TRBV30; no clear D gene. Source material: peripheral blood. The CDR3 DNA reads as TGTGCCTGGAGCGGCCTCAAAGAGACCAAGTACTTC. This translates into CAWSGLKETKYF.